This T cell receptor beta chain was captured in a study of glioma-infiltrating T cells after dendritic cell vaccination. In the study overall: Patients received autologous tumor lysate-pulsed dendritic cell vaccination between about 2002 and 2012.

Profiling relied on immunoSEQ multiplex PCR, and the TCRdb table lists in-frame clones only, not all of them. The sample records tens of thousands of clones, 85% being singletons. The germline V and J ends were trimmed by 4 bases and 2 bases, with 14 bases remaining between them. Germline V gene sequence: CDR1 MDHEN, CDR2 SYDVKM. The CDR3 loop spans 15 amino acids. Time point: after dendritic cell vaccination, including at tumor progression/relapse. The V gene is TRBV28, the J gene TRBJ2-5; D may be TRBD2 (6 bases). The source of this sequence is a human donor with glioblastoma. This sample comprised blood, obtained after dendritic cell vaccination. For the CDR3, the DNA is TGTGCCAGCAGTTCTCCGGGACTGCCACAAGAGACCCAGTACTTC. Translation gives CASSSPGLPQETQYF.